The T cell receptor (beta chain) described here comes from a study of beta chain features in type 1 diabetes. V dropped 9 bases and J dropped 4 bases, with 22 bases sitting between them. The CDR3 is made up of 16 amino acids. Germline lookup yields CDR1 ENHRY and CDR2 SYGVKD. There are a few counts of this clone. The target antigen is unknown. Expressed TCRB transcripts were sequenced because the isolated RNA had all been reverse transcribed beforehand. Generated by immunoSEQ multiplex PCR, the TCRdb table keeps only in-frame clones and is missing some. The table records 900,000 or so clones, roughly 16% of them present only once. General study points: Overrepresentation of cells with high TCR expression could result from cDNA sequencing.

Sequencing used naive CD4+ T cells from blood. The receptor's source is a woman aged 18-30 years in good health. The chain recombines TRBV10-3 with TRBJ2-1; D is tentatively TRBD1 or TRBD2 (6 bases each). The CDR3 loop is CAIQRNRGLGYNEQFF. The CDR3 nucleotides read TGTGCCATTCAACGGAATCGGGGGCTCGGGTACAATGAGCAGTTCTTC.